The 5 T cell receptor beta chains reported below all come from one sample, sequenced in a study of blood T cells in healthy people across ages. Alongside a J-beta primer mix, a sample-barcoded 5' primer served in a second PCR lasting about 7 to 11 cycles. Each CDR3 protein gets one entry after TCRdb re-called the 5' RACE reads with MiXCR. Of about 670,000 distinct CDR3 sequences listed, roughly half were seen once; the top ten hold about 13%. The sequencing sample was made of blood. These receptors all come from a woman older than 75 in good health.

The chain employs TRBV4-1 and TRBJ2-7, with D possibly being TRBD1 (5 bases). V lost 1 base and J lost 3, with 10 bases in between. Per germline, CDR1 MGHRA and CDR2 YSYEKL. The CDR3 covers 14 residues. The DNA of the CDR3 is TGCGCCAGCAGCCAAGTTTCACAGGTCTACGAGCAGTACTTC. Amino acids: CASSQVSQVYEQYF.

The rearrangement uses TRBV11-2 and TRBJ2-5; D is perhaps TRBD2 (5 bases). With 6 bases removed from V and 2 bases from J, the gap between germline ends came to 10 bases. The CDR3 is made up of 13 amino acids. Germline loops: CDR1 SGHAT, CDR2 FQNNGV. The CDR3 DNA follows: TGTGCCAGCAGTCAGACTACGCAAGAGACCCAGTACTTC. Its translation: CASSQTTQETQYF.

This clonotype has at least ten counts. In DNA form, the CDR3 reads TGTGCCAGCAGCTTACTAGAGGGGCTAGGCACAGATACGCAGTATTTT. Protein product: CASSLLEGLGTDTQYF. The chain carries TRBV7-9 and TRBJ2-3; either TRBD1 or TRBD2 may fit D (5 bases each). Germline V gives CDR1 SEHNR, CDR2 FQNEAQ (reference sequence). The CDR3 length is 16 residues. V lost 2 bases and J 1 base, leaving 13 bases between the germline ends. Based on the CDR3 plus reference TRBV7-9 and TRBJ2-3, the full variable domain is DTGVSQNPRHKITKRGQNVTFRCDPISEHNRLYWYRQTLGQGPEFLTYFQNEAQLEKSRLLSDRFSAERPKGSFSTLEIQRTEQGDSAMYLCASSLLEGLGTDTQYFGPGTRLTVL.

The V gene is TRBV5-1, the J gene TRBJ2-4; the D gene is possibly TRBD2 (6 bases). TRBJ2-7 matches the DNA end more closely, so the J call is doubtful. The CDR3 totals 16 residues. Germline V CDR1 and CDR2: SGHRS, YFSETQ. The CDR3 region has the DNA TGCGCCAGCAGCTTGATCGTAGCGGACGAGCCCCCCGAGCAGTACTTC. Its protein is CASSLIVADEPPEQYF.

With regard to this clonotype: Germline and junction disagree at one end, which may indicate a read error. J is TRBJ1-1 and V is TRBV6-5; TRBD1 might be the D (6 bases). CDR1 is MNHEY and CDR2 is SVGAGI in the germline V gene. The CDR3 contains 14 residues. CDR3 sequence: CASSDAGVQTEVFF. The CDR3 coding sequence is TGTGCCAGCAGTGACGCAGGGGTACAGACTGAAGTTTTCTTT.